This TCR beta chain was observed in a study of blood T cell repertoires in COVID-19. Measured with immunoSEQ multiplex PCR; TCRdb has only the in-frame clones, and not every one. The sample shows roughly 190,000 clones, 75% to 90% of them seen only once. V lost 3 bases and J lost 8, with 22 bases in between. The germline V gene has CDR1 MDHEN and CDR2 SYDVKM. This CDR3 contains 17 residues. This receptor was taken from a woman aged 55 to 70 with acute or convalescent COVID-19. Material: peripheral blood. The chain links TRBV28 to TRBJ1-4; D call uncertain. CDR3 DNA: TGTGCCAGCAGTTTCTGGGGTAAAGTTGAGGGAGGGGAAAAACTGTTTTTT. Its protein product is CASSFWGKVEGGEKLFF.